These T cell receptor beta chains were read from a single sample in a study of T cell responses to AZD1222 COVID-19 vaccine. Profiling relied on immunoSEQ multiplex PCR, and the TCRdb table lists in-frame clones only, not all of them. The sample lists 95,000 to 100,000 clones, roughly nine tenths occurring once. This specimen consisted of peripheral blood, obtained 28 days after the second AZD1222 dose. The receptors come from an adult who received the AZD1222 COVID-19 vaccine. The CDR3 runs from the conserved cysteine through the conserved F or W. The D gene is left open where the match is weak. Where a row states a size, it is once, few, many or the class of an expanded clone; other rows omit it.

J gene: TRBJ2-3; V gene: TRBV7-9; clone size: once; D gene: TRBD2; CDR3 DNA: TGTGCCAGCACTCCTGGGCTAGCGGGCACAGATACGCAGTATTTT; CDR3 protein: CASTPGLAGTDTQYF
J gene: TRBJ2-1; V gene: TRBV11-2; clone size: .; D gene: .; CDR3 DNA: TGTGCCAGCAGCCCGACGACGAGAAGAAATGAGCAGTTCTTC; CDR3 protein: CASSPTTRRNEQFF
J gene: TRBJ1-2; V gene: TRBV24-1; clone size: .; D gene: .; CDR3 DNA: TGTGCCACCAGTAAGTCAGGGAGTAATGGCTACACCTTC; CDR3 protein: CATSKSGSNGYTF
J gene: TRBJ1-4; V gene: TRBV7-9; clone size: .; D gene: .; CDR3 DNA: TGTGCCAGCAGCTTGCAGGGATATAATGAAAAACTGTTTTTT; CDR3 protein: CASSLQGYNEKLFF
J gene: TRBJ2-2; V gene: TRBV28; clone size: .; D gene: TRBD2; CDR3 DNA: TGTGCCAGCAGTGCCCTTCTGGTTCAGCGGGAGGGCCTAATGTATGGGGAGCTGTTTTTT; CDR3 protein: CASSALLVQREGLMYGELFF
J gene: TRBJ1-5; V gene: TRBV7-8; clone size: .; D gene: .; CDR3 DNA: TGTGCCAGCAGCTTAGCAGGGGACAATCAGCCCCAGCATTTT; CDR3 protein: CASSLAGDNQPQHF
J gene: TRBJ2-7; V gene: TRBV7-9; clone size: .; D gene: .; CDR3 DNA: TGTGCCAGCAGCTTCCAGAACGAGCAGTACTTC; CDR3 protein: CASSFQNEQYF
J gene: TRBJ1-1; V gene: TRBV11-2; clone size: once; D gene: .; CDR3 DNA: TGTGCCAGCAGCTTAGGGGGGGGCACCGGCCGGTACACTGAAGCTTTCTTT; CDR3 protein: CASSLGGGTGRYTEAFF
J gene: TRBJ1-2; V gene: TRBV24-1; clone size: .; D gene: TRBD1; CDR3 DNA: TGTGCCACCAGCGGCCAGGGGGAAGGGCTTGGAGGCTACACCTTC; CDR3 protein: CATSGQGEGLGGYTF
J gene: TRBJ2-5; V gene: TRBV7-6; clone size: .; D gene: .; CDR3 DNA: TGTGCCAGCAGCTTAAGAGTCGAGGGTGAGGCGGAGACCCAGTACTTC; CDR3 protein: CASSLRVEGEAETQYF
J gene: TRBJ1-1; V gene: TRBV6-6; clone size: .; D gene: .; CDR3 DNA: TGTGCCAGCAGGCAGGGGTCGATCACTGAAGCTTTCTTT; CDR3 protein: CASRQGSITEAFF
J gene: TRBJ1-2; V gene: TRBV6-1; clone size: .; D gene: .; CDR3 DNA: TGTGCCAGCAGTGAAGTGATAGAGGGGCTAGATGGCTATGGCTACACCTTC; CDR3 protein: CASSEVIEGLDGYGYTF
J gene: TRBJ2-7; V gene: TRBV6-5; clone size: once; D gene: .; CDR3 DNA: TGTGCCAGCAGGCAGGGGAGGGGGTACTTC; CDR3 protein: CASRQGRGYF
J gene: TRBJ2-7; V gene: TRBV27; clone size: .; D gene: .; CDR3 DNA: TGTGCCAGCAGTCTGCAGCGGTCCTACGAGCAGTACTTC; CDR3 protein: CASSLQRSYEQYF
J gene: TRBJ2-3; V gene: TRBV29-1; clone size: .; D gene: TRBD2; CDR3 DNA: TGCAGCGTTGAGCCCGGGACTAGCGGAGGGGCAGATACGCAGTATTTT; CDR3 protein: CSVEPGTSGGADTQYF
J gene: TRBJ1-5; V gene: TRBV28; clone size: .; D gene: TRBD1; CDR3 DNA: TGTGCCCACGGGACAGGGGTCGGCAATCAGCCCCAGCATTTT; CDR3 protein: CAHGTGVGNQPQHF
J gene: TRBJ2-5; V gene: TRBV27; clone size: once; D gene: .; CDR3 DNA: TGTGCCAGCAGTTTCTTGACAGGTTCCCGAGAGACCCAGTACTTC; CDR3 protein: CASSFLTGSRETQYF
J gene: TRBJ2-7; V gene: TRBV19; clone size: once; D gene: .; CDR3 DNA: TGTGCCAGTAGTATTTTGGGGGGAAGCTACGAGCAGTACTTC; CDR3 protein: CASSILGGSYEQYF
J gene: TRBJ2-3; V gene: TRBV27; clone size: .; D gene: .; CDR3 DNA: TGTGCCAGCAGTTTATCTGGGGCCCCGATGTGGAATACGCAGTATTTT; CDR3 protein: CASSLSGAPMWNTQYF
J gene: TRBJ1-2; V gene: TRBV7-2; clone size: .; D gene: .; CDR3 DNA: TGTGCCAGCAGCTTATCGGACGTTGGCTACACCTTC; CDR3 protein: CASSLSDVGYTF
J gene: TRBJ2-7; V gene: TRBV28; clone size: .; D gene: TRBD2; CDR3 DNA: TGTGCCAGCAGTACCCGGACTAGCCACCCTCTAGAGCAGTACTTC; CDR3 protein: CASSTRTSHPLEQYF
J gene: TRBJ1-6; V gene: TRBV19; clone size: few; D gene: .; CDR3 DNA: TGTGCCAGTACCTCAACGGCCGGGGGGCCGGGTGATAATTCACCCCTCCACTTT; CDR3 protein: CASTSTAGGPGDNSPLHF
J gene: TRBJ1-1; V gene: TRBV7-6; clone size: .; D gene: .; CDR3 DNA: TGTGCCAGCAGCTTAGCGGAGGTTCCACATAGGATGAACACTGAAGCTTTCTTT; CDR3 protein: CASSLAEVPHRMNTEAFF
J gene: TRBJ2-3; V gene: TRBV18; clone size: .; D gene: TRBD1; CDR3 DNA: TGTGCCAGCTCACCAGCGTCAGGGGGCCCGGGTGGCACAGATACGCAGTATTTT; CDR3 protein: CASSPASGGPGGTDTQYF
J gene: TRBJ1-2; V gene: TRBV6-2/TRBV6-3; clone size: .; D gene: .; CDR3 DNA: TGTGCCAGCAGTTCTGGACACCAGTATGGCTACACCTTC; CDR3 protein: CASSSGHQYGYTF
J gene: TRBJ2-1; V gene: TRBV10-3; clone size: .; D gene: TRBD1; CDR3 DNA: TGTGCCATCAGTGGCTATCCAACGACAGGGGCCGTGAATGAGCAGTTCTTC; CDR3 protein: CAISGYPTTGAVNEQFF
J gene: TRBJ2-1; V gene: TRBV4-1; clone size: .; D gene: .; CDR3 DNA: TGCGCCAGCAGCCAAGGATCCCAAGCCGGCTCCTACAATGAGCAGTTCTTC; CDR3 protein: CASSQGSQAGSYNEQFF
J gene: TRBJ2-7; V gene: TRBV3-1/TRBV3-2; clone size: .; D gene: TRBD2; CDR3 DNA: TGTGCCAGCAGCCATACCGGGAGGCCGGAGCAGTACTTC; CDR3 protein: CASSHTGRPEQYF
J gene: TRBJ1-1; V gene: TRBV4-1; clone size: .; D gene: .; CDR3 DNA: TGCGCCAGCAGCCAAGCGACAGGGAACACTGAAGCTTTCTTT; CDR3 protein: CASSQATGNTEAFF
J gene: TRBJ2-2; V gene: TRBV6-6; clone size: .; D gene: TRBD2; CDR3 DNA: TGTGCCAGCAGTTACCGGCTAGCGGGCACCGGGGAGCTGTTTTTT; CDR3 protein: CASSYRLAGTGELFF
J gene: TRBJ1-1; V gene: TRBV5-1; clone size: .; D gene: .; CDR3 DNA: TGCGCCAGCAGCCCAGACAGAGCGAACACTGAAGCTTTCTTT; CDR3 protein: CASSPDRANTEAFF
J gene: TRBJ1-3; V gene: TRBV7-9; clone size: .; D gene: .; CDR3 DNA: TGTGCCAGCAGCTATGTCCAACTTGGAAACACCATATATTTT; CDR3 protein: CASSYVQLGNTIYF
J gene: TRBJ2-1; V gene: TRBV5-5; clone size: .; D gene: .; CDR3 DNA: TGTGCCAGCAGCCCCGGGTCGGGGAGGTACAATGAGCAGTTCTTC; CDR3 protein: CASSPGSGRYNEQFF
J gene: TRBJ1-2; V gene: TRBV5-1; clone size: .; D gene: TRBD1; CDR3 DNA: TGCGCCAGCAGCTTGAGTGAGGGACAGGGAGGCTATGGCTACACCTTC; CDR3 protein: CASSLSEGQGGYGYTF